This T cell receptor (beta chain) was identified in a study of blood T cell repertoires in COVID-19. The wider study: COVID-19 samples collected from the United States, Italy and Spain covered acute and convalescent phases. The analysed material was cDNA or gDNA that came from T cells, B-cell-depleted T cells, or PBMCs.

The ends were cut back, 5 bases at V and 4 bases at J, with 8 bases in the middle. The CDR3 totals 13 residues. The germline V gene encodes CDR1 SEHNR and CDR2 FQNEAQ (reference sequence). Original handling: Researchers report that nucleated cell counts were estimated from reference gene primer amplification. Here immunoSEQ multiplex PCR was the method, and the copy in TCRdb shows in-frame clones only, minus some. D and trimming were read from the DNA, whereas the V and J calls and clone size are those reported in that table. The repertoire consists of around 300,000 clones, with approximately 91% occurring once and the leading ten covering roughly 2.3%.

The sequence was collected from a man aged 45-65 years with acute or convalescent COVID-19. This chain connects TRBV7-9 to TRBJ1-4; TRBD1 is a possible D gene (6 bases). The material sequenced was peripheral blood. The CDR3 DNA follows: TGTGCCAGCAGCCCGGACAGTAATGAAAAACTGTTTTTT. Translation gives CASSPDSNEKLFF.